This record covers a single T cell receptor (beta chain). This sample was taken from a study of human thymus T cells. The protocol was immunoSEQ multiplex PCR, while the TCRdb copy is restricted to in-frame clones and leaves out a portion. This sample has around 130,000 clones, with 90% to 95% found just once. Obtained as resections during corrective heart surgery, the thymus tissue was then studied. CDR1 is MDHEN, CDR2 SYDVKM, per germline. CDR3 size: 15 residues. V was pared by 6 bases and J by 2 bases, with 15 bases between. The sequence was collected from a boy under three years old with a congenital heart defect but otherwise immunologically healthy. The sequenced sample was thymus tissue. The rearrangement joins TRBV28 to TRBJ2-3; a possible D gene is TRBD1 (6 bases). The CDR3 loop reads CASRTKQGHTDTQYF. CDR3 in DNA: TGTGCCAGCAGAACCAAACAGGGCCACACAGATACGCAGTATTTT.